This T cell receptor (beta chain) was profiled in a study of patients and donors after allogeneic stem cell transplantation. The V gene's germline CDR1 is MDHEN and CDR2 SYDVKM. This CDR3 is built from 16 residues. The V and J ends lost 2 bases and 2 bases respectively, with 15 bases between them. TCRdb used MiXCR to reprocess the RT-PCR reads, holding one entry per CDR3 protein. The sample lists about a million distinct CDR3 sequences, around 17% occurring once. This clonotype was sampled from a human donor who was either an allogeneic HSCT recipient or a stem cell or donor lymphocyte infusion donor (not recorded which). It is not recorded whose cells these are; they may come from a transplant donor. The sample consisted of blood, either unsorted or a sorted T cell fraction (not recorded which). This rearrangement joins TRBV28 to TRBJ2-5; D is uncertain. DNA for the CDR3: TGTGCCAGCAGTTTAACCCACCCAGGAAAACAAGAGACCCAGTACTTC. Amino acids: CASSLTHPGKQETQYF.